Listed here is a single TCR beta chain. This specimen belongs to a study of blood T cell repertoires in COVID-19. Study at large: The United States, Italy and Spain were the sources of the acute and convalescent COVID-19 samples.

There are 17 residues in the CDR3. From germline, CDR1 is SEHNR and CDR2 FQNEAQ (reference sequence). V dropped 8 bases and J dropped 1; count of bases not matched to a gene: 12. Followed longitudinally, the Seattle patients had been enrolled during active infection. As processed by the authors: For nucleated cells, counts were estimated from reference gene primer amplification. This table comes from immunoSEQ multiplex PCR, and its TCRdb copy is limited to in-frame clones, with some not included. From that table come the V and J calls and clone size; the DNA was used to work out D and trimming. Of approximately 140,000 clones listed, around 89% were seen once; the top ten hold about an eighth.

This receptor was identified in a man between 18 and 35 years old with COVID-19, enrolled during active disease. J is TRBJ2-3 and V is TRBV7-9, with 10 bases that match TRBD1. Sequencing used peripheral blood. The CDR3 is CASGLRQGAIRTDTQYF. DNA for the CDR3: TGTGCCAGCGGTCTCAGACAGGGGGCGATTCGCACAGATACGCAGTATTTT.